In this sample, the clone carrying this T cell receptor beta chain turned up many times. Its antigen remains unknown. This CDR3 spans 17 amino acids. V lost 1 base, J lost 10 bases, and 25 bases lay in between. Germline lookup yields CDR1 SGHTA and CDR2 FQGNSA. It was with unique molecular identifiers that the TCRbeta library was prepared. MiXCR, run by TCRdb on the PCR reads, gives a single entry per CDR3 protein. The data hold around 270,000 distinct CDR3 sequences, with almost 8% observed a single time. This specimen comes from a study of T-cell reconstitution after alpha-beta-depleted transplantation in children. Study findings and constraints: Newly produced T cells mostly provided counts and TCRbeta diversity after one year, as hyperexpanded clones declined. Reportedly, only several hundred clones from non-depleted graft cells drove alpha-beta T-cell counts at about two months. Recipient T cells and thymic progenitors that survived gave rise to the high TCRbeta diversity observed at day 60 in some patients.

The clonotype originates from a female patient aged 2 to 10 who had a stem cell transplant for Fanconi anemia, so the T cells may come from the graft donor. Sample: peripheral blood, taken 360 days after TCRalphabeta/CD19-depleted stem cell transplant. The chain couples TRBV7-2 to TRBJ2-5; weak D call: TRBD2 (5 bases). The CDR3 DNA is TGTGCCAGCAGCTTAGTAGCAGGACTTCGGGCTAGCAGCTTCCAGTACTTC. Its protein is CASSLVAGLRASSFQYF.